The rows below give T cell receptor beta chains drawn from one sample of a study of T cells after somatic rescue of genetic block. The method was immunoSEQ multiplex PCR; TCRdb's version includes in-frame clones alone and lacks a portion of them. Of approximately 70,000 clones in the sample, roughly 93% were seen once. The specimen was peripheral blood mononuclear cells (PBMCs). The receptors derive from a man in his thirties or forties. The CDR3 runs from the conserved cysteine through the conserved F or W. A D gene is named only where the DNA matches it firmly. Rows give clone size only sometimes, using once, few, many, or a class for an expanded clone.

V	J	size	D	CDR3	DNA
TRBV28	TRBJ2-7	.	TRBD1	CASGQGYEQYF	TGTGCCAGCGGACAGGGCTACGAGCAGTACTTC
TRBV27	TRBJ2-3	.	TRBD2	CASSANGRQADTQYF	TGTGCCAGCAGTGCCAACGGGAGGCAGGCAGATACGCAGTATTTT
TRBV27	TRBJ1-1	.	TRBD1	CASSEHRGTEAFF	TGTGCCAGCAGTGAGCACAGGGGAACTGAAGCTTTCTTT
TRBV28	TRBJ1-1	.	.	CASSSSDRPNTEAFF	TGTGCCAGCAGTTCTTCCGATCGGCCGAACACTGAAGCTTTCTTT
TRBV10-3	TRBJ2-3	.	TRBD2	CAITGTSGGTDTQYF	TGTGCCATCACCGGGACTAGCGGGGGCACAGATACGCAGTATTTT
TRBV7-2	TRBJ2-1	.	.	CASSLGHRGLNRYNEQFF	TGTGCCAGCAGCTTGGGGCACCGGGGGCTTAACCGATACAATGAGCAGTTCTTC
TRBV2	TRBJ2-6	.	.	CASPRTASSGANVLTF	TGTGCCAGTCCAAGGACAGCTAGCTCTGGGGCCAACGTCCTGACTTTC
TRBV9	TRBJ2-1	.	TRBD2	CASSVSGTSGNNEQFF	TGTGCCAGCAGCGTCTCCGGGACTAGCGGCAACAATGAGCAGTTCTTC
TRBV10-3	TRBJ2-3	.	TRBD2	CAISEGGGAGASGINTDTQYF	TGTGCCATCAGTGAAGGAGGAGGAGCCGGGGCTAGCGGGATAAATACAGATACGCAGTATTTT
TRBV4-3	TRBJ2-7	.	TRBD2	CASSQESSGSFEQYF	TGCGCCAGCAGCCAAGAATCTAGCGGGAGCTTCGAGCAGTACTTC
TRBV18	TRBJ1-5	few	.	CASSPSLQGNQPQHF	TGTGCCAGCTCACCTTCTCTTCAGGGGAATCAGCCCCAGCATTTT
TRBV5-6	TRBJ2-3	.	.	CASSRLFTDTQYF	TGTGCCAGCAGCCGACTCTTCACAGATACGCAGTATTTT
TRBV4-2	TRBJ1-2	.	.	CASSQDLGGAGYGYTF	TGTGCCAGCAGCCAAGATTTGGGGGGGGCTGGGTATGGCTACACCTTC
TRBV11-2	TRBJ2-3	.	.	CASRRLRGVTDTQYF	TGTGCCAGCAGACGACTCAGGGGGGTCACAGATACGCAGTATTTT
TRBV7-9	TRBJ2-2	.	.	CASRKGLSRGTGELFF	TGTGCCAGCAGGAAAGGCCTCTCTAGGGGCACCGGGGAGCTGTTTTTT
TRBV18	TRBJ1-4	.	.	CASSPQGGTTNEKLFF	TGTGCCAGCTCCCCCCAGGGCGGGACAACTAATGAAAAACTGTTTTTT
TRBV10-1	TRBJ2-5	.	TRBD2	CASSVHEGSGEQETQYF	TGCGCCAGCAGTGTTCATGAGGGTAGCGGGGAACAAGAGACCCAGTACTTC
TRBV11-2	TRBJ2-7	.	TRBD1	CASSRDRVPYEQYF	TGTGCCAGCAGCCGGGACAGGGTCCCCTACGAGCAGTACTTC
TRBV2	TRBJ1-2	.	.	CATRGQMRGYGYTF	TGTGCCACGCGTGGGCAGATGAGGGGGTATGGCTACACCTTC
TRBV15	TRBJ2-3	.	.	CATSQFGETDTQYF	TGTGCCACCTCGCAGTTTGGAGAGACAGATACGCAGTATTTT
TRBV7-2	TRBJ2-7	.	.	CASSLVGSGYEQYF	TGTGCCAGCAGCTTAGTGGGTTCGGGCTACGAGCAGTACTTC
TRBV5-1	TRBJ2-1	.	.	CASSWGGPNEQFF	TGCGCCAGCAGCTGGGGCGGCCCCAATGAGCAGTTCTTC
TRBV6-5	TRBJ2-6	.	.	CATLRLGANVLTF	TGTGCCACCCTTAGGCTTGGGGCCAACGTCCTGACTTTC
TRBV6-1	TRBJ2-3	.	.	CASSFGDPFTDTQYF	TGTGCCAGCAGTTTTGGGGACCCTTTTACAGATACGCAGTATTTT
TRBV2	TRBJ2-7	.	TRBD1	CASSAGDRTYYEQYF	TGTGCCAGCAGTGCTGGGGACAGGACATACTACGAGCAGTACTTC
TRBV5-6	TRBJ2-7	.	.	CASSLTYEQYF	TGTGCCAGCAGCCTCACCTACGAGCAGTACTTC
TRBV5-4	TRBJ1-2	.	TRBD1	CASSRRQGLSYGYTF	TGTGCCAGCAGCAGGCGACAGGGGCTTAGCTATGGCTACACCTTC